This T cell receptor (beta chain) was captured in a study of T cell changes during pregnancy in multiple sclerosis. Using immunoSEQ multiplex PCR, the repertoire was profiled, and TCRdb retains in-frame clones only, with some absent. The sample shows tens of thousands of clones, roughly 95% of them seen only once. The TCR was taken from a female donor with multiple sclerosis, enrolled in a pregnancy study. The input for sequencing was peripheral blood, taken in the second trimester of pregnancy.

The CDR3 bases are TGTGCCACCAGCAGGGGGCAGGAGTATCAGCCCCAGCATTTT. As protein: CATSRGQEYQPQHF. The chain is built from TRBV15 and TRBJ1-5, with D tentatively TRBD1 (5 bases). In germline, CDR1 is LNHNV, CDR2 YYDKDF (reference sequence). V was cut by 3 bases and J by 5 bases, with 11 bases left in between. The CDR3 has 14 residues.